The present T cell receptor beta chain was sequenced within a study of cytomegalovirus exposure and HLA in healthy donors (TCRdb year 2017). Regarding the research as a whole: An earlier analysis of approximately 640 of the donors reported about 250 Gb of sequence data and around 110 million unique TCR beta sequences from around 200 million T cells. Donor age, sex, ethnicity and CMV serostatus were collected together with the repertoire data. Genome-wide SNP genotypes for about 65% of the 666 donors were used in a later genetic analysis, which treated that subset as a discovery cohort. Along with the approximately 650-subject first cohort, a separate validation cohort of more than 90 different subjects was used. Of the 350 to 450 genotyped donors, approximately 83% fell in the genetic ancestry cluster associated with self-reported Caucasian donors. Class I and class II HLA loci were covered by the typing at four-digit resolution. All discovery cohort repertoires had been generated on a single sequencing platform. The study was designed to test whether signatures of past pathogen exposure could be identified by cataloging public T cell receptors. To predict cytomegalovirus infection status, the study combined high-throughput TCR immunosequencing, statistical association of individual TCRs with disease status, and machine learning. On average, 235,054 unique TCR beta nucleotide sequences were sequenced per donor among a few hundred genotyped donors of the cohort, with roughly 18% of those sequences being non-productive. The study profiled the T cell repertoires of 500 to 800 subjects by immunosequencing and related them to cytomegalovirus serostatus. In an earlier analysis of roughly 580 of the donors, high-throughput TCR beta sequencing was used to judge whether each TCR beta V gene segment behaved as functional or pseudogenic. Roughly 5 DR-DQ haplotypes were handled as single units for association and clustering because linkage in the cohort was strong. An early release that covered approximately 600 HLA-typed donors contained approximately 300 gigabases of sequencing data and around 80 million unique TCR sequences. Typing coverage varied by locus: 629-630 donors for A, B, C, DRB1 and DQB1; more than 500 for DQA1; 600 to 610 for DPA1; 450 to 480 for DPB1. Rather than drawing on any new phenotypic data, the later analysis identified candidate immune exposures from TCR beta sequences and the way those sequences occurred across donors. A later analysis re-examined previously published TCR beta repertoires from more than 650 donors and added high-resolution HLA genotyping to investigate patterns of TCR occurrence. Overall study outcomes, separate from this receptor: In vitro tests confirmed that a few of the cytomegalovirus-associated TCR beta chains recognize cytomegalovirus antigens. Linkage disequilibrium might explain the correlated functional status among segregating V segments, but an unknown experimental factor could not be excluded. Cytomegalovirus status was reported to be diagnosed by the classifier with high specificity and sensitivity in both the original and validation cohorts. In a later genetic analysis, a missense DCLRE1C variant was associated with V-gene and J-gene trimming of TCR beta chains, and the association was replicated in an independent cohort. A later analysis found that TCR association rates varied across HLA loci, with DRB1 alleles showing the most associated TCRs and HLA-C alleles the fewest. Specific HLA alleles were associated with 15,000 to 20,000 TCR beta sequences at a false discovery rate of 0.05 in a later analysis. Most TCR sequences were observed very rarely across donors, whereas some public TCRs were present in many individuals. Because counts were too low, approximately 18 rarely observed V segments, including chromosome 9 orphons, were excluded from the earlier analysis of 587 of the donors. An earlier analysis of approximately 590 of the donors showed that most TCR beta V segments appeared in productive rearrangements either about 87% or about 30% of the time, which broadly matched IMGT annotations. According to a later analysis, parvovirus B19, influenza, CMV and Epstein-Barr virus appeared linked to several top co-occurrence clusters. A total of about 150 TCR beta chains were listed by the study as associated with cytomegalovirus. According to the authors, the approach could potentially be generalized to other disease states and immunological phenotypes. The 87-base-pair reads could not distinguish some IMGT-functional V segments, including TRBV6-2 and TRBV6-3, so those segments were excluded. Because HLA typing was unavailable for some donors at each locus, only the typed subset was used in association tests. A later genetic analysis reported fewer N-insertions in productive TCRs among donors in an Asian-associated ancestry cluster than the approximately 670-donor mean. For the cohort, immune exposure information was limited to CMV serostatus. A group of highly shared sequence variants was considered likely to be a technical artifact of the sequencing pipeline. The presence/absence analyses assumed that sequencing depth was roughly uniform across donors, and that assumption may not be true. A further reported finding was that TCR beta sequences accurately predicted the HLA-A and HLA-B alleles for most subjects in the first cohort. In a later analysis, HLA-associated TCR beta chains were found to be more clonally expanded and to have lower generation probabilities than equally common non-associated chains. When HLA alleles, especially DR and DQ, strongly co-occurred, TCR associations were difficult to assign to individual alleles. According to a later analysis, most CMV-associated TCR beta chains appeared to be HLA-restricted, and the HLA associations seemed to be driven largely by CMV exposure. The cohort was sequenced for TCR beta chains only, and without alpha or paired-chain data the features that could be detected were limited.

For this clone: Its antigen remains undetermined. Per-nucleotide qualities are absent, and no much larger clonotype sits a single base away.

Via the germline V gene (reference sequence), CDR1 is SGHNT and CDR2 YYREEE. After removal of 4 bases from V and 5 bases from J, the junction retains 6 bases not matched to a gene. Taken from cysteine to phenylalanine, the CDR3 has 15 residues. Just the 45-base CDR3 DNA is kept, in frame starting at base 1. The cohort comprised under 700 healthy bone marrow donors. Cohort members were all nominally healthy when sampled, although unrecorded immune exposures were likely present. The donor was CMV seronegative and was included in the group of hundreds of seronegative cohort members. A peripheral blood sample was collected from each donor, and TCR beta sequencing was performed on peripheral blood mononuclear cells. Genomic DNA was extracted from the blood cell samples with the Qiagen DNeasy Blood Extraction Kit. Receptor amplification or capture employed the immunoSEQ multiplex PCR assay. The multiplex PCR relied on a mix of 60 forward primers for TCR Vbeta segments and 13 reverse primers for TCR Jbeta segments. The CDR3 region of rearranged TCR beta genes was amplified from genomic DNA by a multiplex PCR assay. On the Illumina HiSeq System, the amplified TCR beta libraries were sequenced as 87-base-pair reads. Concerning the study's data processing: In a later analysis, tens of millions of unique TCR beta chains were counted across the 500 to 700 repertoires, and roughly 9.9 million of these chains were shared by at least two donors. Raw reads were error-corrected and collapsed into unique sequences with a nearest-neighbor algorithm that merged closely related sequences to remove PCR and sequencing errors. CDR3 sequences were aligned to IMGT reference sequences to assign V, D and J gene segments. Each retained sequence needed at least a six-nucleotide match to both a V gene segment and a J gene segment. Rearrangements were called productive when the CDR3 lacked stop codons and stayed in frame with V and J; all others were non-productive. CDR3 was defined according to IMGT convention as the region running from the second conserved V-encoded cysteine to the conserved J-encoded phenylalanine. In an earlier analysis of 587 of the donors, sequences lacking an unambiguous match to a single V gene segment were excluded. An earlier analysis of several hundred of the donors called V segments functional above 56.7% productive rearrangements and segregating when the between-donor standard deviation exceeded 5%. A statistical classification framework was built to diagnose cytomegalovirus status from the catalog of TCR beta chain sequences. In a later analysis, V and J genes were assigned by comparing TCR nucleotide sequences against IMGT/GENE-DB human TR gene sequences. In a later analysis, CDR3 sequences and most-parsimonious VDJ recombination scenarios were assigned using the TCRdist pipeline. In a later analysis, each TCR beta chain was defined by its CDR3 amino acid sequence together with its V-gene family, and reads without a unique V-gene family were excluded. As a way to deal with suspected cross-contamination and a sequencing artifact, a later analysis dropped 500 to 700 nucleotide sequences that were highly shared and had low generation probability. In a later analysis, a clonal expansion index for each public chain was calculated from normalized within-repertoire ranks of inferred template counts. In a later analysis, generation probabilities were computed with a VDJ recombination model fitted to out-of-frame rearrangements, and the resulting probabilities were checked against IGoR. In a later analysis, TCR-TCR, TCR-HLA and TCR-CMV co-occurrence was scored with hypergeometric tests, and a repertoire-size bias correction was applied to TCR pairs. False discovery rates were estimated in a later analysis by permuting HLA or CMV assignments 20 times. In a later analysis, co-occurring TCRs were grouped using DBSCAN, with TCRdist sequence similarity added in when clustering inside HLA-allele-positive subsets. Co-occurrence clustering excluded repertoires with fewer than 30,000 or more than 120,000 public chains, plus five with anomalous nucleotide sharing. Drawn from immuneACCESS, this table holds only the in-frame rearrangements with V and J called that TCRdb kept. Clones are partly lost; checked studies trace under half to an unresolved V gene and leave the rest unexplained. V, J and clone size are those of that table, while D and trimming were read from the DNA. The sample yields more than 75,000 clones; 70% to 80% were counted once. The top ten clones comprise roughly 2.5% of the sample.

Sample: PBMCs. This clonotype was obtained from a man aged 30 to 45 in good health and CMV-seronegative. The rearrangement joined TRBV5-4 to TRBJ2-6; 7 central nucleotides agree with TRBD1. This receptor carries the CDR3 CASSPDRVRANVLTF. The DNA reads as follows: TGTGCCAGCAGCCCTGACAGGGTAAGGGCCAACGTCCTGACTTTC.